The next 19 T cell receptor beta chains were all read from a single sample in a study of T cells in Graves' hyperthyroidism and ophthalmopathy. From RNA transcripts, TCR beta CDR3 regions were amplified. During a first-round RT-PCR of the TCR CDR3, the HTBI primer set was used. One entry per CDR3 protein, called by TCRdb with MiXCR from the multiplex PCR reads. The data hold around 300,000 distinct CDR3 sequences, with roughly 13% observed a single time. Specimen: blood. The receptors were sampled from a woman between 35 and 50 years old with Graves' hyperthyroidism.

The chain joins TRBV4-2 to TRBJ2-7; the match to TRBD1 covers 8 bases. Germline CDR1 and CDR2: LGHNA and YNFKEQ. The CDR3 sequence is 16 residues long. J lost 4 bases, V lost 3 bases, and 11 bases had no gene match. CDR3 amino acids: CASSHPLTGAKYEQYF. CDR3 DNA sequence: TGTGCCAGCAGCCATCCTCTGACAGGGGCCAAGTACGAGCAGTACTTC.

The sample holds many counts of this clonotype. The chain uses TRBV27 and TRBJ2-3; TRBD2 matches at 8 bases. The CDR3 is 15 residues long. Germline CDR1 MNHEY, CDR2 SMNVEV (reference sequence). V dropped 0 bases and J dropped 5; count of bases not matched to a gene: 4. The CDR3 spells CASSLSSGSVDTQYF. CDR3 nucleotide sequence: TGTGCCAGCAGTTTATCCAGCGGGAGTGTAGATACGCAGTATTTT.

This clonotype was detected many times. This chain links TRBV7-2 with TRBJ2-5; perhaps TRBD2 as D (5 bases). Germline V lookup: CDR1 SGHTA, CDR2 FQGNSA. The CDR3 contains 13 residues. With 6 bases removed from V and 2 bases from J, the gap between germline ends came to 10 bases. CDR3 residues: CASSWESQETQYF. For the CDR3, the DNA is TGTGCCAGCAGTTGGGAGTCTCAAGAGACCCAGTACTTC.

This clonotype was counted many times. The genes are TRBV6-1 and TRBJ1-1, with unresolved D. CDR1 is MNHNS, CDR2 SASEGT, per germline. This CDR3 contains 11 residues. V dropped 6 bases and J dropped 6 bases, with 8 bases sitting between them. CDR3 bases: TGTGCCAGCAGCAGGAGCGCTGAAGCTTTCTTT. Translating it yields CASSRSAEAFF.

This clonotype occurred many times. The J gene is TRBJ2-3, the V gene TRBV2; D call uncertain. Germline V gene data show CDR1 as SNHLY and CDR2 as FYNNEI. The CDR3 totals 14 residues. V gave up 4 bases and J gave up 4 bases, with 12 bases separating them. CDR3 protein: CASSVARSADTQYF. Here the CDR3 DNA reads TGTGCCAGCAGTGTGGCTAGATCAGCAGATACGCAGTATTTT.

This clonotype was found many times. The chain joins TRBV27 to TRBJ1-1; D remains ambiguous. The germline V gene encodes CDR1 MNHEY and CDR2 SMNVEV (reference sequence). The length of the CDR3 is 14 residues. V lost 5 bases, J lost 5 bases, and 15 bases lay in between. The CDR3 reads CASSPQYMGTEAFF. Here the CDR3 DNA reads TGTGCCAGCAGTCCCCAATACATGGGAACTGAAGCTTTCTTT.

This clonotype was seen more than once but under ten times. The gene calls are TRBV12-5 and TRBJ2-1; 7 nucleotides line up with TRBD2. The CDR3 totals 16 residues. Germline V gene data show CDR1 as LGHNT and CDR2 as FRNRAP. After removal of 0 bases from V and 7 bases from J, the junction contained 9 bases not matched to a gene. CDR3 in amino acids: CASGLVVGEGRNEQFF. In nucleotides, the CDR3 is TGTGCTAGTGGTTTGGTAGTGGGGGAGGGCCGAAATGAGCAGTTCTTC.

In its sample, this clonotype was seen a few times. The V call is TRBV7-9, the J call TRBJ1-6; D gene ambiguous. This CDR3 is 15 amino acids long. The ends were cut back, 4 bases at V and 6 bases at J, with 13 bases in the middle. Germline V gene sequence: CDR1 SEHNR, CDR2 FQNEAQ (reference sequence). CDR3 nucleotides: TGTGCCAGCAGCTCTCCCTTTAGCAGTAATTCACCCCTCCACTTT. Amino acids: CASSSPFSSNSPLHF.

This chain uses TRBV7-9 with TRBJ2-1; the D call may be TRBD1 or TRBD2 (5 bases each). V lost 0 bases and J lost 6, with 15 bases in between. CDR1 is SEHNR, CDR2 FQNEAQ, per germline (reference sequence). The CDR3 loop spans 16 amino acids. CDR3 sequence: CASSLALGTATNEQFF. The CDR3 nucleotides read TGTGCCAGCAGCTTAGCTCTAGGGACCGCTACCAATGAGCAGTTCTTC.

This clonotype was found many times. V gene TRBV2 combines with J gene TRBJ2-7; 10 nucleotides line up with TRBD1. V lost 7 bases to trimming and J lost 4 bases; unmatched junction nucleotides: 4. Germline CDR1 is SNHLY and CDR2 is FYNNEI. The CDR3 runs to 13 residues. The DNA of the CDR3 is TGTGCCAGCACACCGGGACAGGGGTACGAGCAGTACTTC. Protein sequence: CASTPGQGYEQYF.

This clonotype was recorded many times. The V and J genes are TRBV15 and TRBJ2-1, with D perhaps being TRBD1 or TRBD2 (5 bases each). V gave up 0 bases and J gave up 4 bases, with 16 bases separating them. Germline CDR1 is LNHNV and CDR2 is YYDKDF (reference sequence). The CDR3 is 17 residues long. In DNA form, the CDR3 reads TGTGCCACCAGCAGAGATCTAGGGGCGGGCGCATACAATGAGCAGTTCTTC. This sequence encodes CATSRDLGAGAYNEQFF. The full variable domain, with the rest looked up from reference TRBV15 and TRBJ2-1, is DAMVIQNPRYQVTQFGKPVTLSCSQTLNHNVMYWYQQKSSQAPKLLFHYYDKDFNNEADTPDNFQSRRPNTSFCFLDIRSPGLGDTAMYLCATSRDLGAGAYNEQFFGPGTRLTVL.

This clonotype was found many times. The rearrangement links TRBV20-1 to TRBJ1-1; the D is unclear. The CDR3 length is 15 residues. From germline, CDR1 is DFQATT and CDR2 SNEGSKA (reference sequence). The V end lost 6 bases, the J end lost 1 base, and 18 bases lay between the germline ends. CDR3 in DNA: TGCAGTGCGTTGACCCCCCCAGTGAGGAACACTGAAGCTTTCTTT. Translating it yields CSALTPPVRNTEAFF.

The genes are TRBV24-1 and TRBJ2-2; weak D call: TRBD2 (5 bases). Trimming pared 0 bases from V and 4 bases from J, leaving 11 bases between. This CDR3 region has 16 residues. In germline, CDR1 is KGHDR, CDR2 SFDVKD. The CDR3 loop reads CATSDLGRAGTGELFF. CDR3 DNA sequence: TGTGCCACCAGTGATTTGGGACGGGCGGGCACCGGGGAGCTGTTTTTT.

The chain has TRBV6-5 and TRBJ1-4, with D hard to call. With 2 bases removed from V and 6 bases from J, the gap between germline ends came to 10 bases. This CDR3 comprises 14 residues. Germline CDR1 MNHEY, CDR2 SVGAGI. CDR3 region: CASSYAGKDEKLFF. DNA for the CDR3: TGTGCCAGCAGTTACGCGGGGAAGGATGAAAAACTGTTTTTT.

This clonotype was seen only a few times. A much larger clone differs from this one at a single base, so this may be a read error. The chain recombines TRBV6-1 with TRBJ1-1; D remains ambiguous. The CDR3 has 12 residues. Germline-derived CDR1 and CDR2 are MNHNS and SASEGT. The CDR3: CVSSGPDTEAFF. The CDR3 region has the DNA TGTGTCAGCAGCGGACCCGACACTGAAGCTTTCTTT.

This clonotype was detected many times. The chain uses TRBV5-1 and TRBJ2-2; D not certain. The length of the CDR3 is 14 residues. CDR1 SGHRS and CDR2 YFSETQ come from the germline V gene. Between the trimmed V and J ends, which lost 0 bases and 5 bases, there was a span of 8 bases. CDR3 protein: CASSLAPRTGELFF. The DNA of the CDR3 is TGCGCCAGCAGCTTGGCTCCGAGAACCGGGGAGCTGTTTTTT.

This clonotype was seen a few times. The chain recombines TRBV10-1 with TRBJ1-3, with TRBD1 matching over 10 bases. The length of the CDR3 is 21 residues. The germline CDR1 and CDR2 sequences are WNHNN and SYGVQD (reference sequence). J lost 0 bases, V lost 4 bases, and 18 bases had no gene match. The CDR3 DNA reads TGCGCCAGCAGTGTAAAAGGTGGGACAGGGGAAATCGTCGGCTCTGGAAACACCATATATTTT. It is translated as CASSVKGGTGEIVGSGNTIYF.

This clonotype was counted ten times or more. CDR3 sequence reads: CASSSDRENTEAFF. CDR3 nucleotide sequence: TGTGCCAGCAGTTCTGACAGGGAGAACACTGAAGCTTTCTTT. The chain is built from TRBV28 and TRBJ1-1; 7 bases fit TRBD1. The CDR3 has 14 amino acids. V shed 4 bases, J shed 1 base, and the junction held 3 bases outside the gene matches. The germline V gene encodes CDR1 MDHEN and CDR2 SYDVKM.

Many counts were recorded for this clonotype. CDR3: CSVAQAQYGPQHF. CDR3 DNA sequence: TGCAGCGTTGCACAGGCCCAGTATGGGCCCCAGCATTTT. The rearrangement links TRBV29-1 to TRBJ1-5, with D tentatively TRBD1 (5 bases). The CDR3 consists of 13 residues. Per germline, CDR1 SQVTM and CDR2 ANQGSEA. Deletions cut 4 bases from V and 9 bases from J, with 16 bases between.